This T cell receptor (beta chain) was profiled in a study of shared clonotypes between healthy human individuals. Only a few counts were recorded for this clone. The germline V gene encodes CDR1 SGHVS and CDR2 FQNEAQ. V was shortened by 2 bases and J by 0 bases, with 17 bases between the two germline ends. The CDR3 sequence is 17 residues long. Some clones are missing from TCRdb's copy, which holds only in-frame ones; the method was immunoSEQ multiplex PCR. The sample records under 750,000 clones, around 70% being singletons. The chain is built from TRBV7-8 and TRBJ2-7, with a weak D call TRBD1 (7 bases). This receptor was taken from a woman aged 25 to 39 in good health. The sequenced material came from memory CD4+ T cells sorted from blood. The sample's subset: CD45RA-negative fraction. The CDR3 loop is CASSLRGNRGGSYEQYF. The CDR3, as DNA: TGTGCCAGCAGCTTAAGGGGGAACAGGGGAGGCTCCTACGAGCAGTACTTC.